This T cell receptor (beta chain) was retrieved from a study of shared clonotypes between healthy human individuals. Study context: Three plates each covered CD4 naive and memory; CD8 naive two, CD8 memory one.

Every donor was a Caucasian adult from Nashville, Tennessee. Deep-level running was used for the assay. The assay was immunoSEQ multiplex PCR, and TCRdb's table has in-frame clones only and misses some. The profile shows about a million clones, approximately 76% of them singletons. The germline V and J ends were trimmed by 3 bases and 5 bases, with 16 bases remaining between them. The CDR3 runs to 15 residues. CDR1 SGHDN and CDR2 FVKESK come from the germline V gene. This TCR derives from a man between 18 and 35 years old in good health. Specimen: memory CD4+ T cells sorted from blood. Subset defined: CD45RA-negative fraction. The chain is built from TRBV14 and TRBJ1-1, with a possible D match to TRBD1 (5 bases). In DNA form, the CDR3 reads TGTGCCAGCAGCCATGGAATCAGGGCTACGACTGAAGCTTTCTTT. Amino acid sequence: CASSHGIRATTEAFF.